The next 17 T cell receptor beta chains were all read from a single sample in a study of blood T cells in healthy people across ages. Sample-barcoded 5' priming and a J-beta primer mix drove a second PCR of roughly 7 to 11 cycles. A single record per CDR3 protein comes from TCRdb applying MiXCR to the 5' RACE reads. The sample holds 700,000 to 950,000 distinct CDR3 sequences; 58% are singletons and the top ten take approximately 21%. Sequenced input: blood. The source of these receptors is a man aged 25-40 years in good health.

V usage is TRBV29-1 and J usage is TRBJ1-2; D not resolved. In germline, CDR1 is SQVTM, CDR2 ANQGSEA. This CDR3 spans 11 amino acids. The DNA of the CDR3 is TGCAGTGCTCCCGCGGCGGCGGGCTACACCTTC. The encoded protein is CSAPAAAGYTF.

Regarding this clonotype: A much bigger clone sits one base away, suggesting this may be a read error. CDR3 nucleotide sequence: TGTGCCAGCAGAGAGGACAGGGGCTACGAGCAGTACTTC. Translation gives CASREDRGYEQYF. The chain links TRBV6-5 to TRBJ2-5; 9 positions agree with TRBD1. The tail of the sequence fits TRBJ2-7 better, so the J call may be wrong. This CDR3 has 13 amino acids. CDR1 and CDR2 (germline): MNHEY, SVGAGI.

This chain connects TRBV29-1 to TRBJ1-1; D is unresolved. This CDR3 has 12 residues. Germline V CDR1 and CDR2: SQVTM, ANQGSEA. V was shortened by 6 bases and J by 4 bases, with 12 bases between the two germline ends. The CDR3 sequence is CSVGDKATEAFF. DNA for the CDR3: TGCAGCGTCGGAGACAAGGCCACTGAAGCTTTCTTT.

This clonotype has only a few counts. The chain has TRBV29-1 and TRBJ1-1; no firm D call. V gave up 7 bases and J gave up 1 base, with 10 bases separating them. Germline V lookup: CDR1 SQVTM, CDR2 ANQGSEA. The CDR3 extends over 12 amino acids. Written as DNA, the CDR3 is TGCAGCGCCTTGGGCAGGAACACTGAAGCTTTCTTT. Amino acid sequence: CSALGRNTEAFF.

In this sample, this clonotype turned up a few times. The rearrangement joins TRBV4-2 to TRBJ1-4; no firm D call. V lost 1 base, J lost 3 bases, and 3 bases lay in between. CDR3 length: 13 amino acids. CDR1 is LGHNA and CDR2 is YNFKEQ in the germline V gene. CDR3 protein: CASSQAANEKLFF. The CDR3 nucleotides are TGTGCCAGCAGCCAAGCGGCTAATGAAAAACTGTTTTTT.

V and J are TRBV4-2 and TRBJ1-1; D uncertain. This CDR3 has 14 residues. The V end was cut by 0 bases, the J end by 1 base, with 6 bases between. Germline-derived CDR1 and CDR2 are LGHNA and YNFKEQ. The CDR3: CASSQDRRNTEAFF. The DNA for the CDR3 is TGTGCCAGCAGCCAAGATAGGAGGAACACTGAAGCTTTCTTT.

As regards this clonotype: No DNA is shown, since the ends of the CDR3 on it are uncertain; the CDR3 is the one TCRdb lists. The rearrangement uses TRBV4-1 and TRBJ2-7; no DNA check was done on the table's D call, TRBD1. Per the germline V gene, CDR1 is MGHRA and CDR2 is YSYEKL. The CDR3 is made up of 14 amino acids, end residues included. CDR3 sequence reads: CASSQVGTGNEQYF.

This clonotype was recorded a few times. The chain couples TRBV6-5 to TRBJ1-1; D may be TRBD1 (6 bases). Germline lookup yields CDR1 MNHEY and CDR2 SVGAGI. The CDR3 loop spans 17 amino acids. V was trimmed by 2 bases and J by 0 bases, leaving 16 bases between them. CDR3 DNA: TGTGCCAGCAGTTACGGGGGTAGGGGGGGCATGAACACTGAAGCTTTCTTT. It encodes CASSYGGRGGMNTEAFF.

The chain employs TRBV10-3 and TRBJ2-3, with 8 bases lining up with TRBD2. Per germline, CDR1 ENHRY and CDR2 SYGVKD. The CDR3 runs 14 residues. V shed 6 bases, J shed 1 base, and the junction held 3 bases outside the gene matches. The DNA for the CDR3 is TGTGCCATCAGACTGGGACTAGGCACAGATACGCAGTATTTT. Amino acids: CAIRLGLGTDTQYF.

Here the CDR3 reads CSATPQGLNEQFF. CDR3 DNA sequence: TGCAGTGCTACACCTCAGGGGTTGAATGAGCAGTTCTTC. This rearrangement joins TRBV20-1 to TRBJ2-1, with D possibly matching TRBD1 (6 bases). The V gene lost 4 bases and the J gene lost 7 bases, with 14 bases spanning the gap. The length of the CDR3 is 13 residues. Per germline, CDR1 DFQATT and CDR2 SNEGSKA (reference sequence).

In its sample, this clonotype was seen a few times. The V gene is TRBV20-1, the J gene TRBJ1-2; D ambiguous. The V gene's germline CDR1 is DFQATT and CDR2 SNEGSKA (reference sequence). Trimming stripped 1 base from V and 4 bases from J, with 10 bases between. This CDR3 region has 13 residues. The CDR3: CSARGQETYGYTF. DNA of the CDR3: TGCAGTGCTAGAGGGCAGGAGACCTATGGCTACACCTTC.

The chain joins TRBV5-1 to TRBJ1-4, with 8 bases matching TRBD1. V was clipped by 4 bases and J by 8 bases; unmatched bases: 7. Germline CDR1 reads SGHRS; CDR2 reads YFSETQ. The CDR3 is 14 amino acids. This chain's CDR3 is CASSPQGAREKLFF. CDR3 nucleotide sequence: TGCGCCAGCAGCCCTCAGGGGGCACGCGAAAAACTGTTTTTT.

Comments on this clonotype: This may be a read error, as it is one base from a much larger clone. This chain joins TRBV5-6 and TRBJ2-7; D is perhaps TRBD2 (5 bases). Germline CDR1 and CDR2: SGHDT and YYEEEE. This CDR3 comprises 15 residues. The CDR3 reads CVSSGNAGRVYEQYF. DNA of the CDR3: TGTGTCAGCAGCGGAAATGCGGGTCGTGTCTACGAGCAGTACTTC. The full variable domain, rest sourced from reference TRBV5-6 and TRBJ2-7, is DAGVTQSPTHLIKTRGQQVTLRCSPKSGHDTVSWYQQALGQGPQFIFQYYEEEERQRGNFPDRFSGHQFPNYSSELNVNALLLGDSALYLCVSSGNAGRVYEQYFGPGTRLTVT.

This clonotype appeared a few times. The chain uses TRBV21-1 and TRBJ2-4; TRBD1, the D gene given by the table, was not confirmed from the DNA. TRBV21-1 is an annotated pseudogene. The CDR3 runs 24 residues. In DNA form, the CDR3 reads TGTGCCAGCAGCAAAGTCCCCGGATCCAATCCTATTCTCCATTCTCTAGAAGCCAAAAACATTCAGTACTTC. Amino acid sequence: CASSKVPGSNPILHSLEAKNIQYF.

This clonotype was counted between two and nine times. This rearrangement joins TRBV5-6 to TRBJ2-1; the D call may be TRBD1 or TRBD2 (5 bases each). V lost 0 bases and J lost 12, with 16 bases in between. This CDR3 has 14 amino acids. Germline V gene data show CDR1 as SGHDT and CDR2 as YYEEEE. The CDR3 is CASSLEGTGGRQFF. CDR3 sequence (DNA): TGTGCCAGCAGCTTGGAGGGGACGGGTGGAAGGCAGTTCTTC. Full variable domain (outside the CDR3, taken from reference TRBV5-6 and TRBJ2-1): DAGVTQSPTHLIKTRGQQVTLRCSPKSGHDTVSWYQQALGQGPQFIFQYYEEEERQRGNFPDRFSGHQFPNYSSELNVNALLLGDSALYLCASSLEGTGGRQFFGPGTRLTVL.

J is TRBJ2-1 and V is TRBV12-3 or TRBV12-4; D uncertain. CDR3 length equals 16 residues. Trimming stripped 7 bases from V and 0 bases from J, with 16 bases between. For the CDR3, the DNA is TGTGCCAGCACCCGTACTACTACCAGCTCCTACAATGAGCAGTTCTTC. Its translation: CASTRTTTSSYNEQFF.

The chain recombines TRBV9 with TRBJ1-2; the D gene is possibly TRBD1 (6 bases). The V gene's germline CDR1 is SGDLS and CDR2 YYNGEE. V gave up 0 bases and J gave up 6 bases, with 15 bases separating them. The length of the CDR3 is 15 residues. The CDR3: CASSVAAGARHGYTF. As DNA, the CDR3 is TGTGCCAGCAGCGTAGCAGCGGGGGCAAGGCATGGCTACACCTTC.